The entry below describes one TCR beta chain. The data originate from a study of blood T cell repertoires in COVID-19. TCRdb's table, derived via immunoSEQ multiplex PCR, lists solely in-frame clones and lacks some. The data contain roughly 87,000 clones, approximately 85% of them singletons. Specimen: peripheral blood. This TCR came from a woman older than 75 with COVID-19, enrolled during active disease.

The CDR3 loop is CASSSRSAGQETQYF. CDR3 bases: TGTGCCAGCAGCTCCCGATCAGCGGGCCAAGAGACCCAGTACTTC. The chain carries TRBV11-2 and TRBJ2-5, with D possibly TRBD2 on 6 matching bases. From germline, CDR1 is SGHAT and CDR2 FQNNGV. The CDR3 extends over 15 amino acids. V was pared by 4 bases and J by 1 base, with 13 bases between. Combining the CDR3 with reference TRBV11-2 and TRBJ2-5 gives the whole variable domain EAGVAQSPRYKIIEKRQSVAFWCNPISGHATLYWYQQILGQGPKLLIQFQNNGVVDDSQLPKDRFSAERLKGVDSTLKIQPAKLEDSAVYLCASSSRSAGQETQYFGPGTRLLVL.